This TCR beta chain was captured by sequencing in a study of blood T cell repertoires in COVID-19. For the study at large: Acute-phase and convalescent COVID-19 samples originated in the United States, Italy and Spain. From T cells, B-cell-depleted T cells, or PBMCs came the material, which was cDNA or gDNA.

Methods used by the authors: Estimation of nucleated cell counts was performed using reference gene primer amplification. Only in-frame clones appear in the TCRdb table, and some are missing; sequencing was by immunoSEQ multiplex PCR. V, J and clone size derive from that table, while D and trimming were established from the DNA sequence. The sample has 150,000 to 200,000 clones; roughly 85% are singletons. The CDR3 totals 15 residues. The junction had 5 bases not matched to a gene; V was cut back by 4 bases and J by 3 bases. Germline CDR1 and CDR2: LNHDA and SQIVND (reference sequence). The genes are TRBV19 and TRBJ2-7; 11 bases are shared with TRBD2. The receptor was derived from a woman in her 70s with acute or convalescent COVID-19. The sample taken for sequencing was peripheral blood. CDR3 DNA sequence: TGTGCCAGTAGTAGAGGGACTAGCGGCGGCTACGAGCAGTACTTC. It codes for CASSRGTSGGYEQYF. Full variable domain (rest looked up from reference TRBV19 and TRBJ2-7): DGGITQSPKYLFRKEGQNVTLSCEQNLNHDAMYWYRQDPGQGLRLIYYSQIVNDFQKGDIAEGYSVSREKKESFPLTVTSAQKNPTAFYLCASSRGTSGGYEQYFGPGTRLTVT.